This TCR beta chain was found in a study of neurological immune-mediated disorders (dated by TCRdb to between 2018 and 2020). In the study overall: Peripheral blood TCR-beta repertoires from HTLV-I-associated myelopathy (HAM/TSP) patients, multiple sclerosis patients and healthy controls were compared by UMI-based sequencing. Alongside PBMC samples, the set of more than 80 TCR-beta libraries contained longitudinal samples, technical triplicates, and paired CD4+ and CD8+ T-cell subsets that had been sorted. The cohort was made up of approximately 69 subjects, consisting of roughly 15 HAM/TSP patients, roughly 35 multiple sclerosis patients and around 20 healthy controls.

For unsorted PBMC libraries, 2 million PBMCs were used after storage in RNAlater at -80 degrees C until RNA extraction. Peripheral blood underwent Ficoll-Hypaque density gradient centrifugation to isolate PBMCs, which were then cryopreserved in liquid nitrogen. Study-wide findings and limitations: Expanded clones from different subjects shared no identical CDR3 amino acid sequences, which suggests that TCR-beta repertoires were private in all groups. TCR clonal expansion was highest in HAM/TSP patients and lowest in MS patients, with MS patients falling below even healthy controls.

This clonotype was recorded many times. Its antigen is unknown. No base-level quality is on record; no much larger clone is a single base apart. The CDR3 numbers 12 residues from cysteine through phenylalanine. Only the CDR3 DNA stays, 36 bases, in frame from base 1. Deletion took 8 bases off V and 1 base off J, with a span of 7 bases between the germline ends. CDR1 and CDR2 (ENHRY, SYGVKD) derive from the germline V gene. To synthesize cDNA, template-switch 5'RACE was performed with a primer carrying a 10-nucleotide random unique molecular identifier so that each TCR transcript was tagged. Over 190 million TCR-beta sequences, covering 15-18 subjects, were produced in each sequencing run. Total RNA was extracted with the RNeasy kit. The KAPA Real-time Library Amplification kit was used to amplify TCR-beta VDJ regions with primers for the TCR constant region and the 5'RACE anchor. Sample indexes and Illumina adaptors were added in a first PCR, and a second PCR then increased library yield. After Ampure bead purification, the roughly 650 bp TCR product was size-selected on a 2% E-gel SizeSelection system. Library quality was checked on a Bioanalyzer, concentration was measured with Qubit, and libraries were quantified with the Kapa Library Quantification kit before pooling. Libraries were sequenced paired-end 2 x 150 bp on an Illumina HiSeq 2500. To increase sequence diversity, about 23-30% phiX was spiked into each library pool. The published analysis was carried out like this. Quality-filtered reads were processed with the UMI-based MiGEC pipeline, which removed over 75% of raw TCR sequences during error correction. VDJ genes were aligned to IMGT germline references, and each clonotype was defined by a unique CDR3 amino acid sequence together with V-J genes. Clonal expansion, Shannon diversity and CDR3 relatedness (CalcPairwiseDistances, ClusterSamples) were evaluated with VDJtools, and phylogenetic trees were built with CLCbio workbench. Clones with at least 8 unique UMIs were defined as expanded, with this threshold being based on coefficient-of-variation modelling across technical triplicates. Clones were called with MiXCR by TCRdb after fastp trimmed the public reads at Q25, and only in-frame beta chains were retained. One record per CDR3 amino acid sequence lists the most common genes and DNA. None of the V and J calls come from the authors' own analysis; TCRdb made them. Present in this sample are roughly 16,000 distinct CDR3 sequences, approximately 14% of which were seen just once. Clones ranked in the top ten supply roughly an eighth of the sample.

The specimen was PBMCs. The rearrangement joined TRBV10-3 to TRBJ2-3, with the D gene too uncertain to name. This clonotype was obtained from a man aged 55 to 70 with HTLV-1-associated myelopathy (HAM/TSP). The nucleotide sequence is TGTGCCATCGGGCCGGGCACAGATACGCAGTATTTT. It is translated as CAIGPGTDTQYF.